These 17 T cell receptor beta chains were all obtained from the same sample, sequenced in a study of shared clonotypes between healthy human individuals (dated by TCRdb to about 2020). The library came from the immunoSEQ multiplex PCR assay. The table was pulled from immuneACCESS by TCRdb, which kept in-frame rearrangements only. Such tables lose some clones; where checked, under half of the loss comes from unresolved V genes, and the rest has no known cause. The sample profile shows around 700,000 clones; approximately 74% of them were found once. Together, the top ten hold approximately 1.8% of the sample. The sequencing sample was made of memory CD4+ T cells sorted from blood. Reading the label with the study, this specimen's cell subset or site is: CD45RA-negative fraction. The receptors shown here come from a woman in her twenties or thirties in good health.

The rearrangement uses TRBV11-2 and TRBJ2-5; tentatively, D is TRBD2 (6 bases). Germline V CDR1 and CDR2: SGHAT, FQNNGV. The ends were cut back, 4 bases at V and 7 bases at J, with 16 bases in the middle. There are 14 residues in the CDR3. Written as DNA, the CDR3 is TGTGCCAGCAGCTCCCCCGGGACGGGGGTGACCCAGTACTTC. The encoded protein is CASSSPGTGVTQYF.

This clone was observed a few times. The chain carries TRBV5-1 and TRBJ1-1, with D unclear. The CDR3 has 13 residues. Between the trimmed V and J ends, which lost 0 bases and 3 bases, there was a span of 6 bases. CDR1 and CDR2 (germline): SGHRS, YFSETQ. CDR3 sequence reads: CASSLELDTEAFF. CDR3 nucleotide sequence: TGCGCCAGCAGCTTGGAACTAGACACTGAAGCTTTCTTT.

CDR3 amino acids: CASSGLTDTQYF. The CDR3 DNA follows: TGTGCCAGCAGTGGGCTAACAGATACGCAGTATTTT. The chain links TRBV2 to TRBJ2-3; D is uncertain. The ends were cut back, 4 bases at V and 3 bases at J, with 5 bases in the middle. Germline V lookup: CDR1 SNHLY, CDR2 FYNNEI. This CDR3 has 12 amino acids.

This rearrangement joins TRBV6-1 to TRBJ2-5, with 7 bases lining up with TRBD1. CDR1 and CDR2 from the germline V gene are MNHNS and SASEGT. V lost 0 bases and J lost 5; bases outside the gene matches: 6. CDR3 size: 15 residues. This CDR3 reads CASSEAGGRFETQYF. CDR3 bases: TGTGCCAGCAGTGAAGCAGGGGGCAGGTTTGAGACCCAGTACTTC.

The chain recombines TRBV28 with TRBJ1-5; D gene ambiguous. The ends were cut back, 9 bases at V and 3 bases at J, with 12 bases in the middle. CDR3 length equals 13 residues. CDR1 is MDHEN, CDR2 SYDVKM, per germline. For the CDR3, the DNA is TGTGCCAGTTTTCCAGCAAACAATCAGCCCCAGCATTTT. As protein: CASFPANNQPQHF.

The sample holds many counts of this clone. The DNA of the CDR3 is TGTGCCAGCAGCACCCGGACAGGGGGCTTGGGCGAGCAGTACTTC. This sequence encodes CASSTRTGGLGEQYF. The V and J genes are TRBV11-2 and TRBJ2-7; 11 nucleotides agree with TRBD1. This CDR3 is built from 15 residues. CDR1 and CDR2 (germline): SGHAT, FQNNGV. The V segment lost 5 bases and the J segment 6 bases; nucleotides outside the gene matches: 9.

The chain carries TRBV11-2 and TRBJ2-7; D uncertain. Deletions cut 5 bases from V and 9 bases from J, with 17 bases between. Germline-derived CDR1 and CDR2 are SGHAT and FQNNGV. This CDR3 comprises 13 residues. The CDR3 sequence: CASSRSPQTRQYF. CDR3 in DNA: TGTGCCAGCAGCCGGAGCCCCCAAACCAGGCAGTACTTC.

Worth noting for this clone: It is unclear where the CDR3 begins or ends on the DNA, so no DNA is shown, and the CDR3 is as TCRdb lists it. V usage is TRBV5-1 and J usage is TRBJ2-3. From its first to its last residue, the CDR3 has 15 amino acids. Germline V gene sequence: CDR1 SGHRS, CDR2 YFSETQ. The CDR3 sequence is CASSPDVSAPDTQYF.

The gene calls are TRBV5-8 and TRBJ1-3; D not certain. The CDR3 covers 16 residues. Germline CDR1 reads SGHTS; CDR2 reads YDEGEE. V was clipped by 4 bases and J by 0 bases, with 14 bases between them. The CDR3 sequence is CASSRVDVRSGNTIYF. The CDR3 DNA reads TGTGCCAGCAGCCGCGTGGACGTTCGCTCTGGAAACACCATATATTTT.

The chain recombines TRBV5-1 with TRBJ2-3; D remains unclear. Germline CDR1 is SGHRS and CDR2 is YFSETQ. The germline V and J ends were trimmed by 0 bases and 2 bases, with 10 bases remaining between them. The CDR3 runs to 15 residues. CDR3 in amino acids: CASSLVDTTTDTQYF. In DNA, the CDR3 is TGCGCCAGCAGCTTGGTTGACACTACCACAGATACGCAGTATTTT. Using reference TRBV5-1 and TRBJ2-3 for the parts outside the CDR3, the full variable domain is KAGVTQTPRYLIKTRGQQVTLSCSPISGHRSVSWYQQTPGQGLQFLFEYFSETQRNKGNFPGRFSGRQFSNSRSEMNVSTLELGDSALYLCASSLVDTTTDTQYFGPGTRLTVL.

This clone was seen once. The chain uses TRBV29-1 and TRBJ1-1; D remains ambiguous. Germline V CDR1 and CDR2: SQVTM, ANQGSEA. This CDR3 spans 12 amino acids. Trimming took off 8 bases at V and 5 bases at J, with 15 bases between the two ends. The CDR3 nucleotides read TGCAGCCTTAAATACCCCGGAACTGAAGCTTTCTTT. Protein product: CSLKYPGTEAFF.

This clone was counted a single time. This same CDR3 is encoded by further DNA sequences in the sample. This chain links TRBV28 with TRBJ1-2; 9 bases agree with TRBD1. In germline, CDR1 is MDHEN, CDR2 SYDVKM. V lost 6 bases to trimming and J lost 4 bases; unmatched junction nucleotides: 6. This CDR3 comprises 14 residues. Here the CDR3 reads CASSPRDRAYGYTF. CDR3 bases: TGTGCCAGCAGCCCCCGGGACAGGGCCTATGGCTACACCTTC.

The genes are TRBV6-4 and TRBJ2-3; 10 positions agree with TRBD1. This CDR3 is built from 16 residues. V gave up 5 bases and J gave up 0 bases; unmatched junction bases: 5. The germline V gene encodes CDR1 MRHNA and CDR2 SNTAGT. CDR3 sequence reads: CASSPGQGGSTDTQYF. The CDR3 region has the DNA TGTGCCAGCAGTCCTGGACAGGGGGGTAGCACAGATACGCAGTATTTT.

This clone was seen only once. This clone may be a read error of a much larger clone one base away. Other DNA sequences of this sample code for an identical CDR3. CDR3 sequence (DNA): TGTGCCAGCACCTCTTACAATGAGCAGTTCTTC. It encodes CASTSYNEQFF. This sequence joins TRBV2 and TRBJ2-1; D not resolved. The CDR3 extends over 11 amino acids. The germline V gene encodes CDR1 SNHLY and CDR2 FYNNEI. Trimming took off 7 bases at V and 4 bases at J, with 5 bases between the two ends.

The chain has TRBV30 and TRBJ2-7; 7 bases fit TRBD1. V shed 2 bases, J shed 3 bases, and the junction held 4 bases outside the gene matches. The length of the CDR3 is 13 residues. Germline V gene sequence: CDR1 GTSNPN, CDR2 SVGIG (reference sequence). The chain's CDR3 is CAWSRDSLYEQYF. In nucleotides, the CDR3 is TGTGCCTGGAGTAGGGACAGCCTCTACGAGCAGTACTTC.

The rearrangement links TRBV2 to TRBJ2-7, with 12 positions matching TRBD2. The CDR3 totals 14 residues. V trimming: 7 bases; J trimming: 2 bases; junction bases outside the gene matches: 3. Germline assignment: CDR1 SNHLY and CDR2 FYNNEI. The CDR3 sequence is CASNRLAGAYEQYF. DNA of the CDR3: TGTGCCAGCAACCGACTAGCGGGGGCCTACGAGCAGTACTTC.

This clone was counted between two and nine times. This chain uses TRBV19 with TRBJ2-7, with 9 positions matching TRBD2. From germline, CDR1 is LNHDA and CDR2 SQIVND (reference sequence). The length of the CDR3 is 15 residues. V gave up 8 bases and J gave up 7 bases; unmatched junction bases: 15. The CDR3 here is CASGRWVAGVEEQYF. CDR3 DNA sequence: TGTGCCAGTGGACGGTGGGTAGCGGGAGTGGAAGAGCAGTACTTC.